The clone carrying this T cell receptor (beta chain) occurred a few times. What it recognizes is unknown. This sample is part of a study of beta chain features in type 1 diabetes. With V trimmed by 6 bases and J by 5 bases, 6 bases remained unmatched. Germline V gives CDR1 KGHSH, CDR2 LQKENI. The CDR3 length is 13 residues. Study-level findings and limits: A PCR bias possibly favoring shorter templates would apply equally to patients and controls. Significant though moderate, a shortening of TCRB CDR3s appeared in all four CD4+ subsets of Type 1 diabetes patients. The naive, central memory and Treg TCRB repertoires showed an apparent similarity that was greater among patients than among healthy donors. The cDNA sequencing approach could over-represent high-TCR-expressing cells.

Investigators reverse transcribed all isolated RNA, so they sequenced expressed TCRB transcripts. Mean read depth for naive, central memory and regulatory T cell samples was some 3.8 million reads. Only in-frame clones appear in the TCRdb table, and some are missing; sequencing was by immunoSEQ multiplex PCR. Altogether 200,000 to 300,000 clones are present, over 20% being singletons, with the ten largest covering about 0.027%. Sequenced input: naive CD4+ T cells from blood. The chain couples TRBV18 to TRBJ2-5; 7 nucleotides line up with TRBD1. The TCR originated in a woman aged 40 to 55 with type 1 diabetes. The CDR3 loop is CASSPDRAETQYF. The CDR3 DNA follows: TGTGCCAGCTCTCCTGACAGGGCCGAGACCCAGTACTTC. Drawing the rest from reference TRBV18 and TRBJ2-5, the complete variable domain is NAGVMQNPRHLVRRRGQEARLRCSPMKGHSHVYWYRQLPEEGLKFMVYLQKENIIDESGMPKERFSAEFPKEGPSILRIQQVVRGDSAAYFCASSPDRAETQYFGPGTRLLVL.